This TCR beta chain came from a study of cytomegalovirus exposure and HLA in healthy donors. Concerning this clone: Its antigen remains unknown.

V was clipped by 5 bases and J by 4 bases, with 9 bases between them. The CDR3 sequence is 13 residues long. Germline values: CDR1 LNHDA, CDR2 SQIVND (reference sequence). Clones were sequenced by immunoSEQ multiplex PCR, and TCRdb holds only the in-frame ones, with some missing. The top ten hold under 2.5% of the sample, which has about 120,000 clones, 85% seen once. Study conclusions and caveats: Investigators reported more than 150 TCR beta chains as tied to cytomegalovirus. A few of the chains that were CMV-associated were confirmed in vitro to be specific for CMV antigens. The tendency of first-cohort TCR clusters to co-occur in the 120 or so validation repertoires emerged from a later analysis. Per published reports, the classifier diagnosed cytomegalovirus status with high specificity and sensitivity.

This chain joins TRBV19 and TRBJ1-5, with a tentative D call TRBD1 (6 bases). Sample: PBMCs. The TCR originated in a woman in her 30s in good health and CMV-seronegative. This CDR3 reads CASSAQGNQPQHF. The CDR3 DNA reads TGTGCCAGTAGTGCACAGGGTAATCAGCCCCAGCATTTT.